This is a list of T cell receptor beta chains from one sample in a study of CD8 T cells in Susac syndrome. TCRdb reprocessed the immunoSEQ multiplex PCR reads via MiXCR and lists one record per CDR3 protein. The data hold around 300,000 distinct CDR3 sequences, with 92% observed a single time. Sample: CD4+ T cells from PBMCs. The receptor source for this set is a human donor with multiple sclerosis. Each CDR3 is given with its conserved first and last residue. Each record gives: J gene, D gene, V gene, clone size, CDR3 protein, CDR3 DNA. D genes are given only for firm matches. Clone sizes are given selectively: once, few, many, or a class where the clone is expanded.

>TRBJ2-3|NA|TRBV12-3/TRBV12-4|NA
CASSFRRDSTDTQYF
TGTGCCAGCAGTTTTAGGCGGGATAGCACAGATACGCAGTATTTT
>TRBJ1-5|TRBD1|TRBV6-1|NA
CASILDRGKQPQHF
TGTGCCAGCATCCTGGACAGGGGTAAACAGCCCCAGCATTTT
>TRBJ2-7|NA|TRBV5-7|NA
CASSLYGGHSYEQYF
TGTGCCAGCAGCTTGTACGGCGGACACTCCTACGAGCAGTACTTC
>TRBJ2-3|NA|TRBV5-1|NA
CASSFTGPTEDTQYF
TGCGCCAGCAGCTTCACAGGGCCAACGGAGGATACGCAGTATTTT
>TRBJ2-7|NA|TRBV11-2|few
CASRRAGSYEQYF
TGTGCCAGCAGGAGGGCAGGCTCCTACGAGCAGTACTTC
>TRBJ1-1|NA|TRBV6-1|NA
CASRLPGTASMNTEAFF
TGTGCCAGCAGACTGCCCGGGACCGCTAGCATGAACACTGAAGCTTTCTTT
>TRBJ2-5|NA|TRBV11-2|NA
CASSRDGYQETQYF
TGTGCCAGCAGTCGGGACGGGTACCAAGAGACCCAGTACTTC
>TRBJ2-6|NA|TRBV19|NA
CASSPGTWRMGSGANVLTF
TGTGCCAGTAGTCCTGGGACTTGGAGAATGGGCTCTGGGGCCAACGTCCTGACTTTC
>TRBJ1-2|NA|TRBV30|NA
CAWRRGVGGYTF
TGTGCCTGGAGGAGAGGGGTCGGGGGCTACACCTTC
>TRBJ2-7|TRBD1|TRBV11-1|NA
CASSPRQGQYEQYF
TGTGCCAGCAGCCCACGACAGGGGCAGTACGAGCAGTACTTC
>TRBJ2-3|NA|TRBV5-4|NA
CASSKTALHTDTQYF
TGTGCCAGCAGCAAGACAGCTTTACACACAGATACGCAGTATTTT
>TRBJ2-1|TRBD1|TRBV27|NA
CASRPRWGQGNNEQFF
TGTGCCAGCAGGCCCCGATGGGGACAGGGCAACAATGAGCAGTTCTTC
>TRBJ1-1|NA|TRBV29-1|NA
CSVTIGTLNTEAFF
TGCAGCGTCACAATCGGGACGTTGAACACTGAAGCTTTCTTT
>TRBJ1-3|TRBD1|TRBV19|NA
CATVGQYSGNTIYF
TGTGCCACCGTGGGACAGTACTCTGGAAACACCATATATTTT
>TRBJ2-5|TRBD2|TRBV12-5|NA
CASGLVTSGEKEETQYF
TGTGCTAGTGGTTTGGTCACTAGCGGAGAGAAGGAAGAGACCCAGTACTTC
>TRBJ2-2|NA|TRBV6-2/TRBV6-3|NA
CASSYSAGFGELFF
TGTGCCAGCAGTTACTCAGCGGGTTTCGGGGAGCTGTTTTTT
>TRBJ2-5|NA|TRBV6-6|NA
CASCVGGPEETQYF
TGTGCCAGCTGTGTGGGTGGGCCGGAAGAGACCCAGTACTTC
>TRBJ2-1|TRBD1|TRBV10-3|NA
CAIRGTGQGSFLLNEQFF
TGTGCCATCAGGGGAACGGGACAGGGGTCTTTCTTACTCAATGAGCAGTTCTTC
>TRBJ2-7|TRBD2|TRBV7-2|NA
CASSLGASGGTYEQYF
TGTGCCAGCAGCTTAGGGGCTAGCGGGGGCACCTACGAGCAGTACTTC
>TRBJ1-1|TRBD1|TRBV29-1|NA
CSVVPTGVSVHRMNTEAFF
TGCAGCGTTGTACCTACAGGGGTTTCTGTCCACCGCATGAACACTGAAGCTTTCTTT
>TRBJ2-5|TRBD2|TRBV5-1|once
CASGLAAAVGETQYF
TGCGCCAGCGGACTAGCGGCCGCCGTGGGGGAGACCCAGTACTTC
>TRBJ1-5|TRBD1|TRBV30|NA
CAWSTGQGTAQPQHF
TGTGCCTGGAGTACGGGACAGGGCACGGCTCAGCCCCAGCATTTT
>TRBJ2-2|TRBD1|TRBV19|NA
CASTVLGTGKTGELFF
TGTGCCAGTACCGTCCTTGGGACAGGGAAAACCGGGGAGCTGTTTTTT
>TRBJ1-4|NA|TRBV30|NA
CAWSGKGGNEKLFF
TGTGCCTGGAGTGGAAAGGGTGGCAATGAAAAACTGTTTTTT
>TRBJ1-2|NA|TRBV6-5|NA
CASTQGVTYGYTF
TGTGCCAGCACCCAAGGCGTTACCTATGGCTACACCTTC
>TRBJ2-5|NA|TRBV9|NA
CASSVWETQYF
TGTGCCAGCAGCGTATGGGAGACCCAGTACTTC
>TRBJ1-3|NA|TRBV6-5|NA
CASSSAGSSGNTIYF
TGTGCCAGCAGTTCGGCGGGGTCCTCTGGAAACACCATATATTTT
>TRBJ1-3|NA|TRBV7-9|few
CASSLRGSGNTIYF
TGTGCCAGCAGCCTAAGGGGTTCTGGAAACACCATATATTTT
>TRBJ2-1|NA|TRBV2|NA
CASRATGHEQFF
TGTGCCAGCAGGGCGACTGGCCACGAGCAGTTCTTC
>TRBJ1-4|TRBD1|TRBV30|NA
CAWRPLSGTANEKLFF
TGTGCCTGGAGGCCTCTTTCCGGGACAGCAAATGAAAAACTGTTTTTT
>TRBJ2-1|NA|TRBV11-2|NA
CASSLRLNEQFF
TGTGCCAGCAGCTTAAGACTAAATGAGCAGTTCTTC
>TRBJ2-5|NA|TRBV3-1|NA
CASSQDARETQYF
TGTGCCAGCAGCCAAGATGCGAGGGAGACCCAGTACTTC
>TRBJ2-2|TRBD2|TRBV7-3|NA
CASSLNPGGDTGELFF
TGTGCCAGCAGCTTAAATCCGGGGGGGGACACCGGGGAGCTGTTTTTT
>TRBJ2-3|TRBD2|TRBV11-2|NA
CASSRLAGGSTDTQYF
TGTGCCAGCAGCCGACTAGCGGGGGGCAGCACAGATACGCAGTATTTT
>TRBJ1-6|NA|TRBV7-9|NA
CASSFAYGGSSPLHF
TGTGCCAGCAGCTTCGCTTACGGTGGGAGTTCACCCCTCCACTTT
>TRBJ2-1|TRBD2|TRBV29-1|NA
CSVALLAGVDNEQFF
TGCAGCGTCGCGCTACTAGCGGGAGTCGACAATGAGCAGTTCTTC
>TRBJ1-3|TRBD1|TRBV4-3|NA
CASSQDAAGGFDTIYF
TGCGCCAGCAGCCAAGATGCCGCAGGGGGTTTCGACACCATATATTTT
>TRBJ2-3|NA|TRBV21-1|NA
CASSKGPTDTQYF
TGTGCCAGCAGCAAAGGCCCCACAGATACGCAGTATTTT
>TRBJ2-5|NA|TRBV7-7|once
CASSVDGREETQYF
TGTGCTAGCAGCGTTGATGGGCGAGAAGAGACCCAGTACTTC
>TRBJ1-5|TRBD1|TRBV19|NA
CASTNDDRDGQPQHF
TGTGCCAGTACCAATGACGACAGGGACGGTCAGCCCCAGCATTTT
>TRBJ2-2|TRBD2|TRBV24-1|NA
CATSRASGGADGGELFF
TGTGCCACCAGTCGAGCTAGCGGGGGGGCCGATGGCGGGGAGCTGTTTTTT
>TRBJ1-5|NA|TRBV20-1|NA
CSARRGGGNQPQHF
TGCAGTGCTAGAAGGGGGGGAGGCAATCAGCCCCAGCATTTT
>TRBJ2-1|TRBD2|TRBV6-5|NA
CASSRTSGRRNEQFF
TGTGCCAGCAGCCGCACTAGCGGGAGGAGGAATGAGCAGTTCTTC
>TRBJ2-5|NA|TRBV19|NA
CASRGEGETQYF
TGTGCCAGCCGGGGCGAGGGGGAGACCCAGTACTTC
>TRBJ2-2|NA|TRBV29-1|NA
CSAVLSANTGELFF
TGCAGCGCCGTTTTATCTGCGAACACCGGGGAGCTGTTTTTT
>TRBJ2-4|NA|TRBV5-1|NA
CASSPSRGGFGDIQYF
TGCGCCAGCAGCCCCTCCAGGGGGGGTTTTGGAGACATTCAGTACTTC
>TRBJ1-1|NA|TRBV20-1|NA
CSAVPRGEAFF
TGCAGTGCCGTACCCCGCGGTGAAGCTTTCTTT
>TRBJ1-5|NA|TRBV20-1|NA
CSATMGAGQPQHF
TGCAGTGCGACTATGGGGGCCGGTCAGCCCCAGCATTTT
>TRBJ1-6|NA|TRBV11-3|NA
CASSLQPDNSPLHF
TGTGCCAGCAGCTTACAGCCAGATAATTCACCCCTCCACTTT
>TRBJ2-7|NA|TRBV4-1|NA
CASSQFGTHEQYF
TGCGCCAGCAGCCAGTTCGGGACCCACGAGCAGTACTTC
>TRBJ2-1|TRBD1|TRBV6-2/TRBV6-3|NA
CASSYSRSPRDREFF
TGTGCCAGCAGTTACTCGAGGAGCCCGCGGGACAGGGAGTTCTTC
>TRBJ2-5|TRBD1|TRBV7-2|few
CASSRDRSGTQYF
TGTGCCAGCAGCCGGGACAGGAGTGGGACCCAGTACTTC
>TRBJ2-5|NA|TRBV6-6|NA
CASSTSTTYQETQYF
TGTGCCAGCAGTACTAGCACCACGTACCAAGAGACCCAGTACTTC
>TRBJ1-1|TRBD1|TRBV20-1|NA
CSARDRAYTEAFF
TGCAGTGCGAGGGACAGAGCATACACTGAAGCTTTCTTT
>TRBJ2-1|NA|TRBV29-1|NA
CSVHYGDEQFF
TGCAGCGTCCACTATGGCGATGAGCAGTTCTTC
>TRBJ2-5|TRBD1|TRBV10-3|once
CAISESRTGGRETQYF
TGTGCCATCAGTGAGTCCAGGACAGGGGGCAGAGAGACCCAGTACTTC